This entry lists 22 T cell receptor beta chains sequenced from one sample in a study of OX40 agonist ivuxolimab in advanced cancers. Sequencing used immunoSEQ multiplex PCR; TCRdb keeps in-frame clones, though not all of them. Of 40,000 to 55,000 clones in the sample, under 90% were seen once. Here the sequenced sample was CD4+ or CD8+ T cells sorted from blood, taken in a trial of the OX40 agonist ivuxolimab. The source is an adult with an advanced solid tumor such as melanoma, head and neck, liver or kidney cancer.

This clone appeared a single time. The gene calls are TRBV7-3 and TRBJ1-2, with a tentative D call TRBD1 (5 bases). Germline V gene lookup returns CDR1 SGHTA and CDR2 FQGTGA. Trimming cost V 8 bases and J 8 bases, with 12 bases left between them. The CDR3 runs 11 residues. The CDR3 DNA reads TGTGCCAGCGGGGAGGGGAAAGGCTACACCTTC. It yields the protein CASGEGKGYTF.

The V gene is TRBV7-6, the J gene TRBJ2-7; TRBD1 matches at 8 bases. The CDR3 is 14 residues long. Germline values: CDR1 SGHVS, CDR2 FNYEAQ. J was trimmed by 1 base and V by 1 base; bases with no gene match: 0. Here the CDR3 reads CASSLGDRSYEQYF. The CDR3, as DNA: TGTGCCAGCAGCTTAGGGGACAGGTCCTACGAGCAGTACTTC.

The J gene is TRBJ1-1, the V gene TRBV7-6; D unclear. Germline lookup yields CDR1 SGHVS and CDR2 FNYEAQ. Trimming stripped 5 bases from V and 6 bases from J, with 13 bases between. The CDR3 extends over 13 amino acids. As DNA, the CDR3 is TGTGCCAGCAGCCCCTATGCCCCCGCTGAAGCTTTCTTT. This encodes CASSPYAPAEAFF.

The V call is TRBV27, the J call TRBJ1-6; TRBD1 matches at 9 bases. The CDR3 spans 15 residues. After removal of 7 bases from V and 10 bases from J, the junction contained 11 bases not matched to a gene. Germline V gene data show CDR1 as MNHEY and CDR2 as SMNVEV (reference sequence). This chain's CDR3 is CASTQWGQGRSPLHF. The CDR3 DNA is TGTGCCAGCACCCAATGGGGACAGGGTAGGTCACCCCTCCACTTT.

The CDR3 here is CASSEYFRDRTSTDTQYF. In DNA, the CDR3 is TGTGCCAGCAGTGAATATTTCCGGGACAGGACGAGCACAGATACGCAGTATTTT. J is TRBJ2-3 and V is TRBV25-1, with 8 bases aligning to TRBD1. Germline V gene sequence: CDR1 MGHDK, CDR2 SYGVNS. J gave up 0 bases and V 0 bases, and 8 bases lay outside the gene matches. The CDR3 loop spans 18 amino acids. Filled out from reference TRBV25-1 and TRBJ2-3, the complete variable domain reads EADIYQTPRYLVIGTGKKITLECSQTMGHDKMYWYQQDPGMELHLIHYSYGVNSTEKGDLSSESTVSRIRTEHFPLTLESARPSHTSQYLCASSEYFRDRTSTDTQYFGPGTRLTVL.

The chain couples TRBV30 to TRBJ1-2, with TRBD1 matching over 10 bases. The CDR3 sequence is 14 residues long. Germline CDR1 and CDR2: GTSNPN and SVGIG (reference sequence). The V gene end was trimmed by 5 bases and the J gene end by 8 bases; junction bases not matched to a gene: 11. In DNA form, the CDR3 reads TGTGCCTGGGGTACCGGGACAGGGGATGGCGGCTACACCTTC. Translation gives CAWGTGTGDGGYTF.

The rearrangement uses TRBV5-4 and TRBJ1-3; D remains unclear. V shed 5 bases and J shed 1 base, with 10 bases lying between them. The CDR3 sequence is 14 residues long. Germline V gives CDR1 SGHNT, CDR2 YYREEE (reference sequence). This CDR3 is CASRGNSSGNTIYF. In DNA, the CDR3 is TGTGCCAGCAGAGGGAATTCTTCTGGAAACACCATATATTTT. Full variable domain (missing parts from reference TRBV5-4 and TRBJ1-3): ETGVTQSPTHLIKTRGQQVTLRCSSQSGHNTVSWYQQALGQGPQFIFQYYREEENGRGNFPPRFSGLQFPNYSSELNVNALELDDSALYLCASRGNSSGNTIYFGEGSWLTVV.

The V and J genes are TRBV27 and TRBJ1-5; D gene unclear. From germline, CDR1 is MNHEY and CDR2 SMNVEV (reference sequence). The V gene lost 0 bases and the J gene lost 6 bases, with 9 bases spanning the gap. This CDR3 is built from 14 residues. The CDR3 loop is CASSLSGSGQPQHF. Here the CDR3 DNA reads TGTGCCAGCAGTTTATCCGGAAGCGGTCAGCCCCAGCATTTT.

This chain joins TRBV27 and TRBJ1-4; weak D call: TRBD1 (5 bases). CDR3 length: 14 amino acids. Germline V gives CDR1 MNHEY, CDR2 SMNVEV (reference sequence). The V gene lost 3 bases and the J gene lost 4 bases, with 9 bases spanning the gap. The CDR3 reads CASSLTEFNEKLFF. The CDR3 nucleotides are TGTGCCAGCAGTTTGACAGAGTTTAATGAAAAACTGTTTTTT.

This clone is categorized as medium-sized. The chain recombines TRBV4-3 with TRBJ2-4, with D unclear. The CDR3 sequence is 9 residues long. Per the germline V gene, CDR1 is LGHNA and CDR2 is YSLEER. V was trimmed by 5 bases and J by 15 bases, leaving 8 bases between them. The CDR3 spells CASSGPRYF. The DNA for the CDR3 is TGCGCCAGCAGCGGGCCAAGGTACTTC.

This chain links TRBV7-2 with TRBJ2-7; D not resolved. The CDR3 loop spans 13 amino acids. CDR1 SGHTA and CDR2 FQGNSA come from the germline V gene. V gave up 3 bases and J gave up 2 bases, with 8 bases separating them. The CDR3 sequence: CASSFRAPYEQYF. The CDR3, as DNA: TGTGCCAGCAGCTTCCGGGCCCCCTACGAGCAGTACTTC.

This chain joins TRBV5-4 and TRBJ2-5; 9 nucleotides align to TRBD1. The CDR3 totals 15 residues. Trimming cost V 2 bases and J 2 bases; bases outside gene matches: 4. Germline loops: CDR1 SGHNT, CDR2 YYREEE (reference sequence). This CDR3 is CASSLTGTGQETQYF. The CDR3 region has the DNA TGTGCCAGCAGCTTAACCGGGACAGGGCAAGAGACCCAGTACTTC.

This chain links TRBV6-1 with TRBJ1-6; tentatively, D is TRBD1 (6 bases). Germline assignment: CDR1 MNHNS and CDR2 SASEGT. This CDR3 is 20 amino acids long. The germline V and J ends were trimmed by 4 bases and 0 bases, with 22 bases remaining between them. CDR3 sequence: CASSVYRDVPPSSYNSPLHF. The CDR3 DNA reads as TGTGCCAGCAGTGTCTACAGGGACGTACCGCCGTCCTCCTATAATTCACCCCTCCACTTT.

This clone has only one observation. The chain is built from TRBV7-9 and TRBJ2-7, with TRBD1 identical over 8 bases. The CDR3 is 13 amino acids. V lost 7 bases and J lost 1; bases outside the gene matches: 3. The germline CDR1 and CDR2 sequences are SEHNR and FQNEAQ (reference sequence). CDR3 in DNA: TGTGCCAGCACGGGACAGGTGTCCTACGAGCAGTACTTC. This sequence encodes CASTGQVSYEQYF.

The V and J genes are TRBV6-4 and TRBJ2-3, with a possible D match to TRBD2 (5 bases). This CDR3 region has 12 residues. The V end was cut by 6 bases, the J end by 6 bases, with 10 bases between. Germline values: CDR1 MRHNA, CDR2 SNTAGT. The CDR3 region is CASRPRGDTQYF. The CDR3 DNA is TGTGCCAGCAGACCACGGGGTGATACGCAGTATTTT.

This chain uses TRBV7-9 with TRBJ1-2; TRBD1 might be the D (5 bases). Trimming removed 1 base from V and 8 bases from J, with 14 bases in between. The CDR3 sequence is 14 residues long. Germline CDR1 SEHNR, CDR2 FQNEAQ (reference sequence). This CDR3 reads CASSLGSGVGGYTF. CDR3 nucleotide sequence: TGTGCCAGCAGCTTAGGGTCGGGGGTAGGCGGCTACACCTTC.

The chain couples TRBV5-1 to TRBJ2-2, with 9 nucleotides matching TRBD1. The CDR3 contains 16 residues. Germline V gene sequence: CDR1 SGHRS, CDR2 YFSETQ. With 10 bases clipped from V and 7 bases from J, the junction kept 17 bases outside the gene matches. The CDR3 loop is CASRPGQGIFSGELFF. In DNA form, the CDR3 reads TGCGCCTCCCGGCCGGGACAGGGAATTTTTAGCGGGGAGCTGTTTTTT.

In its sample, this clone is large. This chain connects TRBV9 to TRBJ1-1, with D hard to call. Trimming pared 7 bases from V and 8 bases from J, leaving 15 bases between. CDR3 length: 12 residues. Germline values: CDR1 SGDLS, CDR2 YYNGEE. This chain's CDR3 is CASSDPKGEAFF. The DNA of the CDR3 is TGTGCCAGCTCAGATCCTAAGGGAGAAGCTTTCTTT.

The V call is TRBV6-6, the J call TRBJ1-5, with a tentative D call TRBD1 (5 bases). Trimming took 0 bases from V and 5 from J, leaving 14 bases between them. Germline CDR1 MNHNY, CDR2 SVGAGI (reference sequence). CDR3 size: 16 residues. CDR3 DNA sequence: TGTGCCAGCAGTTACTCGATGGGGGGAAGGGATCAGCCCCAGCATTTT. This sequence encodes CASSYSMGGRDQPQHF.

Written as DNA, the CDR3 is TGTGCCAGCAGTTTAAGGGTAGGAGATACGCAGTATTTT. Protein: CASSLRVGDTQYF. The rearrangement links TRBV27 to TRBJ2-3; D remains ambiguous. The CDR3 is made up of 13 amino acids. The ends were cut back, 2 bases at V and 5 bases at J, with 8 bases in the middle. Germline values: CDR1 MNHEY, CDR2 SMNVEV (reference sequence).

This clone was counted a single time. This chain joins TRBV4-1 and TRBJ2-7; 9 positions match TRBD1. Unmatched junction bases numbered 12, after V lost 3 bases and J lost 6 bases. Germline-derived CDR1 and CDR2 are MGHRA and YSYEKL. This CDR3 contains 16 residues. The CDR3 loop is CASSHATGTGLGEQYF. In DNA, the CDR3 is TGCGCCAGCAGCCACGCTACCGGGACAGGGTTAGGCGAGCAGTACTTC.

V usage is TRBV6-4 and J usage is TRBJ2-1, with TRBD2 identical over 10 bases. The V gene's germline CDR1 is MRHNA and CDR2 SNTAGT. This CDR3 has 15 residues. V dropped 2 bases and J dropped 5; count of bases not matched to a gene: 3. Here the CDR3 DNA reads TGTGCCAGCAGTGACGGGACTAGCGAGAACAATGAGCAGTTCTTC. Translated: CASSDGTSENNEQFF.